These T cell receptor beta chains were read from a single sample in a study of blood T cell repertoires in COVID-19. The method was immunoSEQ multiplex PCR; TCRdb's version includes in-frame clones alone and lacks a portion of them. The sample includes over 300,000 clones, 85% to 90% seen only once; the top ten take 6.5%. Material: peripheral blood. Source of these receptors: a man aged 18 to 30 with active or convalescent COVID-19. CDR3s include the opening cysteine and the closing phenylalanine or tryptophan. The D gene is left open where the match is weak. Some rows have no size entry. The others give once, few or many, or a class for an expanded clone.

D,J,size,V,DNA,CDR3
TRBD1,TRBJ2-1,NA,TRBV6-4,TGTGCCAGCAGCCGTACAGGGGCCTACAATGAGCAGTTCTTC,CASSRTGAYNEQFF
NA,TRBJ2-7,NA,TRBV20-1,TGCAGTGCTATAGACGGCGGAGAGCAGTACTTC,CSAIDGGEQYF
TRBD1,TRBJ2-7,NA,TRBV2,TGTGCCAGCAGTCGACGGACAGGGGGCTCAGTCGAGCAGTACTTC,CASSRRTGGSVEQYF
TRBD1,TRBJ1-2,NA,TRBV7-3,TGTGCCAGCAGCTTAATAGGGACAGGGGAGACGGGTGGCTACACCTTC,CASSLIGTGETGGYTF
TRBD1,TRBJ1-5,NA,TRBV28,TGTGCCAGCAGTTCCCCGGGACAGATCAATCAGCCCCAGCATTTT,CASSSPGQINQPQHF
TRBD1,TRBJ1-6,NA,TRBV27,TGTGCCAGCAGTGACCGGGACAGACAAAATTCACCCCTCCACTTT,CASSDRDRQNSPLHF
NA,TRBJ2-5,NA,TRBV19,TGTGCCAGTAGTACGACCGCGGCGGCAGAGACCCAGTACTTC,CASSTTAAAETQYF
NA,TRBJ1-5,NA,TRBV28,TGTGCCAGCAGCTACTTTATCGTGGGCAATCAGCCCCAGCATTTT,CASSYFIVGNQPQHF
NA,TRBJ1-1,NA,TRBV6-5,TGTGCCAGCTTCTTGGACAGAGGCAACACTGAAGCTTTCTTT,CASFLDRGNTEAFF
NA,TRBJ2-6,NA,TRBV5-1,TGCGCCAGCTACACCGACCACTCTGGGGCCAACGTGCTGACTTTC,CASYTDHSGANVLTF
NA,TRBJ2-5,NA,TRBV6-5,TGTGCCAGCAGTTGGGGGGTCTCAACGCGAGAGACCCAGTACTTC,CASSWGVSTRETQYF
TRBD2,TRBJ2-1,many,TRBV6-5,TGTGCCAGCAGTTACTCGGGGGAGGGCTACAATGAGCAGTTCTTC,CASSYSGEGYNEQFF
NA,TRBJ2-7,NA,TRBV2,TGTGCCAGCAGTGACTGGCGGACATCCCGCGAGCAGTACTTC,CASSDWRTSREQYF
NA,TRBJ2-3,NA,TRBV27,TGTGCCAGCAGTTTATCTGGACTTAGCCCAGATACGCAGTATTTT,CASSLSGLSPDTQYF
NA,TRBJ2-3,NA,TRBV14,TGTGCCAGCAGCTATAGGAGGATGGATACGCAGTATTTT,CASSYRRMDTQYF
TRBD2,TRBJ2-1,NA,TRBV2,TGTGCCAGCAGGCGACTAGCGACGTCGGGTGAGCAGTTCTTC,CASRRLATSGEQFF
NA,TRBJ1-3,NA,TRBV28,TGTGCCAGCAGTTCCCCCCAGGGATACGGAAACACCATATATTTT,CASSSPQGYGNTIYF
TRBD1,TRBJ2-7,once,TRBV25-1,TGTGCCAGCAGTAAAACTAAACAGGGGTACGAGCAGTACTTC,CASSKTKQGYEQYF
NA,TRBJ1-1,few,TRBV6-5,TGTGCCAGCAGTTACGGGCAGGGCAGCACTGAAGCTTTCTTT,CASSYGQGSTEAFF
TRBD1,TRBJ2-1,NA,TRBV7-9,TGTGCCAGCAGCTCGGGACAGGGGGCGGGAAATGAGCAGTTCTTC,CASSSGQGAGNEQFF
TRBD2,TRBJ2-1,few,TRBV16,TGTGCCAGCAGTCGCATAGCGGGGGTCACTGAGCAGTTCTTC,CASSRIAGVTEQFF
TRBD1,TRBJ1-1,NA,TRBV24-1,TGTGCCACCAGACCTACGGGACAGGGGAACACTGAAGCTTTCTTT,CATRPTGQGNTEAFF
TRBD2,TRBJ2-1,NA,TRBV7-3,TGTGCCAGCAGCCTCAGTCCGCCTGGGACTAGCGGGGGGGAGCAGTTCTTC,CASSLSPPGTSGGEQFF
NA,TRBJ1-2,NA,TRBV6-5,TGTGCCAGTAGGCAGGGCAGCCTGAACTATGGCTACACCTTC,CASRQGSLNYGYTF
TRBD2,TRBJ2-2,NA,TRBV7-3,TGTGCCAGCAGCCGAGGGACTAGAGAGACCGGGGAGCTGTTTTTT,CASSRGTRETGELFF
TRBD1,TRBJ1-3,NA,TRBV3-1/TRBV3-2,TGTGCCAGCAGCCAGGACAGGGCTGGAAACACCATATATTTT,CASSQDRAGNTIYF
TRBD1,TRBJ1-3,NA,TRBV6-5,TGTGCCAGCAGTTACTCGCCAGGGGGAACTGGAAACACCATATATTTT,CASSYSPGGTGNTIYF
TRBD1,TRBJ1-1,NA,TRBV13,TGTGCCAGCAGCACAGGACAGGGAACTGAAGCTTTCTTT,CASSTGQGTEAFF
NA,TRBJ1-6,NA,TRBV28,TGTGCCAGCACCTACAGGGCGAGGACTGATTCACCCCTCCACTTT,CASTYRARTDSPLHF
TRBD1,TRBJ1-5,NA,TRBV27,TGTGCCAGCAGTTTATCGGGGCAGGGGGGCAATCAGCCCCAGCATTTT,CASSLSGQGGNQPQHF
NA,TRBJ1-1,NA,TRBV25-1,TGTGCCAGCACCTTCGCAGGGCGGCATAACACTGAAGCTTTCTTT,CASTFAGRHNTEAFF
TRBD1,TRBJ1-2,NA,TRBV7-3,TGTGCCAGCAGCTTAGGTGGGGACAGATATGGCTACACCTTC,CASSLGGDRYGYTF
TRBD1,TRBJ2-7,NA,TRBV6-2/TRBV6-3,TGTGCCAGCAGTAATACCGGGACAGGGGCCTACGAGCAGTACTTC,CASSNTGTGAYEQYF
TRBD1,TRBJ1-1,NA,TRBV29-1,TGCAGCGTTAAAGCCGGGACAGGGAAAGCTTTCTTT,CSVKAGTGKAFF
TRBD1,TRBJ1-1,NA,TRBV11-2,TGTGCCAGCAGCTACAGACAGGGTGAAGCTTTCTTT,CASSYRQGEAFF
TRBD1,TRBJ2-7,NA,TRBV4-3,TGCGCCAGCAGCCAAGATGGGACAGGGGGGTACGAGCAGTACTTC,CASSQDGTGGYEQYF
NA,TRBJ2-1,NA,TRBV2,TGTGCCAGCAGTGATGCTAGCTCCTACAATGAGCAGTTCTTC,CASSDASSYNEQFF
NA,TRBJ1-1,NA,TRBV5-5,TGTGCCAGCAGCTTGGTGAGGTTGACTGAAGCTTTCTTT,CASSLVRLTEAFF
NA,TRBJ1-4,NA,TRBV6-5,TGTGCCAGCAGTAGAAAGAACGGAGAACTGTTTTTT,CASSRKNGELFF
NA,TRBJ2-7,NA,TRBV18,TGTGCCAGCACGGAGCTGGGAGGAGCTATGTACGAGCAGTACTTC,CASTELGGAMYEQYF
NA,TRBJ2-7,NA,TRBV19,TGTGCCAGTATTGACCCGGGGAGTTACGAGCAGTACTTC,CASIDPGSYEQYF
NA,TRBJ2-2,NA,TRBV7-3,TGTGCCAGCAGTTTTGAATCGGCCGGGGAGCTGTTTTTT,CASSFESAGELFF
NA,TRBJ2-3,NA,TRBV7-3,TGTGCCAGCAGCTTAAGTATATCAGGCAGTAGCACAGATACGCAGTATTTT,CASSLSISGSSTDTQYF
NA,TRBJ2-3,NA,TRBV9,TGTGCCAGCAGCGGAGGGGCAGGGGGGCCCCTAAATACGCAGTATTTT,CASSGGAGGPLNTQYF
TRBD1,TRBJ2-7,NA,TRBV28,TGTGCCAGCAGTGCCCGGGGACAGGGGGCCATCGAGCAGTACTTC,CASSARGQGAIEQYF
TRBD1,TRBJ2-7,NA,TRBV2,TGTGCCAGCTTTACACCGGGACAGGGCTCCTACGAGCAGTACTTC,CASFTPGQGSYEQYF